This TCR beta chain was recovered during a study of T cells after yellow fever vaccination. The ends were cut back, 0 bases at V and 5 bases at J, with 17 bases in the middle. The CDR3 loop spans 16 amino acids. Germline assignment: CDR1 SGHRS and CDR2 YFSETQ. Study findings and constraints: Some clonotypes were seen in both the CD4 and the CD8 compartments. These made up a small share and likely arose from convergent recombination.

TCRdb fed the 5' RACE reads into MiXCR, producing one record per CDR3 protein. This table holds 200,000 to 300,000 distinct CDR3 sequences, roughly 3.5% found once. This clonotype appeared many times. Its antigen remains unidentified. This chain links TRBV5-1 with TRBJ2-5; D not certain. The sequence derives from a young man who received the YFV17D yellow fever vaccine. The sequences come from PBMCs, collected 15 days after the yellow fever booster vaccination. The CDR3 region has the DNA TGCGCCAGCAGCTTGGACGGAAACCCCTCTCCCGAGACCCAGTACTTC. This codes for CASSLDGNPSPETQYF.